This TCR beta chain was recovered during a study of identical twins. Study findings and constraints: Conclusions were based on cross-sectional statistical analysis, without following the same donors.

This clonotype was counted ten times or more. No antigen is known for it. A universal primer site arose from template switching, and cDNA bore unique molecular identifiers. TCRdb called the 5' RACE reads again in MiXCR, with one record for every CDR3 protein. The sample lists roughly 350,000 distinct CDR3 sequences, 9% occurring once. This CDR3 has 16 residues. Germline-derived CDR1 and CDR2 are SGHTA and FQGNSA. With V trimmed by 0 bases and J by 7 bases, 9 bases remained unmatched. The receptor comes from a woman in her forties or fifties in good health. Sequencing was done on a sample of naive T cells sorted from blood. The rearrangement links TRBV7-2 to TRBJ2-1; 7 bases fit TRBD1. For the CDR3, the DNA is TGTGCCAGCAGCTTAGCTGGGACAGTCGCAACTAATGAGCAGTTCTTC. It translates to CASSLAGTVATNEQFF.